The 25 T cell receptor beta chains reported below all come from one sample, sequenced in a study of shared clonotypes between healthy human individuals. Sequencing was performed with immunoSEQ multiplex PCR; in TCRdb, only in-frame clones are kept and a portion is missing. The data show about 680,000 clones, approximately 79% seen once. The source material was memory CD4+ T cells sorted from blood. The sample's subset: CD45RA-negative fraction. Every receptor here comes from a woman aged 30 to 39 in good health.

The gene calls are TRBV5-1 and TRBJ1-4; D uncertain. Germline V gives CDR1 SGHRS, CDR2 YFSETQ. The CDR3 runs to 14 residues. V lost 4 bases, J lost 0 bases, and 7 bases lay in between. CDR3 sequence: CASSELSTNEKLFF. CDR3 in DNA: TGCGCCAGCAGCGAACTCTCAACTAATGAAAAACTGTTTTTT.

The count of this clone is one. The CDR3 nucleotides are TGTGCCAGCAGCCAAACCCTGGCCCTCAAGGGGACTGAAGCTTTCTTT. Translating gives CASSQTLALKGTEAFF. The chain couples TRBV5-6 to TRBJ1-1, with D possibly being TRBD1 (5 bases). Germline-derived CDR1 and CDR2 are SGHDT and YYEEEE. V lost 4 bases to trimming and J lost 5 bases, with 21 bases between them. This CDR3 region has 16 residues. Variable domain in full (rest from reference TRBV5-6 and TRBJ1-1): DAGVTQSPTHLIKTRGQQVTLRCSPKSGHDTVSWYQQALGQGPQFIFQYYEEEERQRGNFPDRFSGHQFPNYSSELNVNALLLGDSALYLCASSQTLALKGTEAFFGQGTRLTVV.

This clone was detected a few times. V and J are TRBV28 and TRBJ1-2; the match to TRBD1 covers 7 bases. The CDR3 contains 13 residues. With 2 bases clipped from V and 7 bases from J, the junction kept 4 bases outside the gene matches. CDR1 is MDHEN, CDR2 SYDVKM, per germline. CDR3 bases: TGTGCCAGCAGTTTAGGATACAGGGGTGGCTACACCTTC. Protein product: CASSLGYRGGYTF.

This sequence joins TRBV10-3 and TRBJ2-4, with 8 bases identical to TRBD2. The CDR3 spans 14 residues. CDR1 is ENHRY, CDR2 SYGVKD, per germline. V gave up 3 bases and J gave up 9 bases; unmatched junction bases: 7. The CDR3 loop is CAISDGGGAGIQYF. The DNA of the CDR3 is TGTGCCATCAGTGACGGGGGGGGCGCCGGCATTCAGTACTTC.

The chain links TRBV10-1 to TRBJ1-6, with D possibly being TRBD1 (6 bases). V was trimmed by 6 bases and J by 15 bases, leaving 15 bases between them. CDR1 and CDR2 (germline): WNHNN, SYGVQD (reference sequence). CDR3 length: 12 residues. CDR3 in DNA: TGCGCCAGCAGAACTGATTCGGGACACCTCCACTTT. Protein product: CASRTDSGHLHF.

This chain joins TRBV5-1 and TRBJ2-3; 9 positions match TRBD2. This CDR3 region has 15 residues. The germline gives CDR1 SGHRS, CDR2 YFSETQ. With V trimmed by 4 bases and J by 3 bases, 6 bases remained unmatched. The CDR3 nucleotides read TGCGCCAGCAGCCTATTAGCGGGAGAGACAGATACGCAGTATTTT. It codes for CASSLLAGETDTQYF.

This chain joins TRBV19 and TRBJ2-3; maybe TRBD1 (6 bases). The CDR3 length is 14 residues. Per germline, CDR1 LNHDA and CDR2 SQIVND (reference sequence). V shed 6 bases and J shed 0 bases, with 10 bases lying between them. CDR3 loop: CASRGQSSTDTQYF. Written as DNA, the CDR3 is TGTGCCAGTAGAGGACAGTCTAGCACAGATACGCAGTATTTT.

The CDR3 DNA sequence: TGTGCCTGGAGTTACAGGGGGCTCGGGGGTGTAACTGGAAACACCATATATTTT. It encodes CAWSYRGLGGVTGNTIYF. This chain joins TRBV30 and TRBJ1-3; 9 bases map to TRBD1. CDR3 length equals 18 residues. V was clipped by 2 bases and J by 2 bases; unmatched bases: 13. The germline V gene encodes CDR1 GTSNPN and CDR2 SVGIG (reference sequence).

The chain employs TRBV19 and TRBJ2-5; D call uncertain. The CDR3 is 13 residues long. Germline values: CDR1 LNHDA, CDR2 SQIVND (reference sequence). Trimming cost V 4 bases and J 4 bases, with 10 bases left between them. In nucleotides, the CDR3 is TGTGCCAGTAGTACAGGACCTGGAGAGACCCAGTACTTC. As protein: CASSTGPGETQYF.

The chain couples TRBV15 to TRBJ2-5, with D maybe TRBD1 (5 bases). Between the trimmed V and J ends, which lost 0 bases and 5 bases, there was a span of 16 bases. Germline assignment: CDR1 LNHNV and CDR2 YYDKDF (reference sequence). The CDR3 is 16 residues long. CDR3 sequence (DNA): TGTGCCACCAGCAGAGAGGGCCCAGGGATGGGGGAGACCCAGTACTTC. It codes for CATSREGPGMGETQYF.

Points on this clone: Other DNA sequences in the sample encode the same CDR3. This chain joins TRBV5-1 and TRBJ2-2, with D perhaps TRBD1 or TRBD2 (5 bases each). Trimming removed 3 bases at V and 0 bases at J, with 9 bases between. This CDR3 has 15 amino acids. CDR1 SGHRS and CDR2 YFSETQ come from the germline V gene. CDR3 DNA: TGCGCCAGCAGCTACGGGACGGCGAACACCGGGGAGCTGTTTTTT. It encodes CASSYGTANTGELFF.

The chain carries TRBV7-2 and TRBJ2-1; 11 nucleotides agree with TRBD2. Germline V CDR1 and CDR2: SGHTA, FQGNSA. With V trimmed by 4 bases and J by 14 bases, 13 bases remained unmatched. This CDR3 region has 15 residues. Here the CDR3 DNA reads TGTGCCAGCAGCTCGCCCGGTACGCCTAGCGGGAGGAAGTTCTTC. It specifies CASSSPGTPSGRKFF.

The chain has TRBV18 and TRBJ2-7; D may correspond to TRBD1 or TRBD2 (5 bases each). V gave up 2 bases and J gave up 7 bases, with 12 bases separating them. Germline V CDR1 and CDR2: KGHSH, LQKENI. The CDR3 is made up of 13 amino acids. The CDR3 reads CASSPKLWGEQYF. DNA of the CDR3: TGTGCCAGCTCACCAAAGCTTTGGGGGGAGCAGTACTTC.

This clone occurred once. The genes are TRBV5-1 and TRBJ2-1; maybe TRBD2 (6 bases). V was shortened by 4 bases and J by 8 bases, with 19 bases between the two germline ends. This CDR3 spans 15 amino acids. Germline CDR1 and CDR2: SGHRS and YFSETQ. CDR3 DNA: TGCGCCAGCAGCCTACCGGACTACGCGGGACATGAGCAGTTCTTC. This translates into CASSLPDYAGHEQFF.

The chain carries TRBV2 and TRBJ1-1; 8 positions match TRBD1. The germline CDR1 and CDR2 sequences are SNHLY and FYNNEI. The CDR3 totals 15 residues. V was pared by 2 bases and J by 4 bases, with 6 bases of the junction left unmatched. CDR3 DNA sequence: TGTGCCAGCAGTGAACAGGGGGCGTTGGGCACTGAAGCTTTCTTT. It codes for CASSEQGALGTEAFF.

V usage is TRBV18 and J usage is TRBJ1-1; 7 bases are shared with TRBD1. CDR1 is KGHSH, CDR2 LQKENI, per germline. Trimming took 6 bases from V and 3 from J; bases not matched to a gene: 4. The CDR3 contains 13 residues. CDR3 in DNA: TGTGCCAGCTCGCGGGACAGCTACACTGAAGCTTTCTTT. Translated, it gives CASSRDSYTEAFF.

CDR3 nucleotides: TGTGCCAGCAGCCCTCAAGCTGGCCGTTTCGATGAGCAGTTCTTC. Translating it yields CASSPQAGRFDEQFF. The chain links TRBV6-1 to TRBJ2-1, with D unresolved. Germline V gene sequence: CDR1 MNHNS, CDR2 SASEGT. The CDR3 totals 15 residues. The V end was cut by 6 bases, the J end by 8 bases, with 20 bases between.

The J gene is TRBJ1-6, the V gene TRBV15; the D is unclear. V lost 3 bases, J lost 6 bases, and 6 bases lay in between. Germline assignment: CDR1 LNHNV and CDR2 YYDKDF (reference sequence). CDR3 length equals 13 residues. The CDR3 coding sequence is TGTGCCACCAGCAGGGAAACTAATTCACCCCTCCACTTT. Amino acid sequence: CATSRETNSPLHF.

In this sample, this clone turned up a few times. CDR3: CASSTSGDFSYNEQFF. The CDR3 DNA sequence: TGCGCCAGCAGCACTAGCGGGGACTTCTCCTACAATGAGCAGTTCTTC. The chain has TRBV5-1 and TRBJ2-1, with 10 bases aligning to TRBD2. The CDR3 consists of 16 residues. CDR1 and CDR2 (germline): SGHRS, YFSETQ. Trimming took 4 bases from V and 0 from J; bases not matched to a gene: 4.

For this clone: The germline gene is not matched at one end of the junction; a read error may be the cause. The chain combines TRBV7-3 with TRBJ2-7; no clear D. This CDR3 is 10 amino acids long. Germline values: CDR1 SGHTA, CDR2 FQGTGA. For the CDR3, the DNA is TGTGCCAGCAGCCTCAGTAGGGCGACTTTC. This translates into CASSLSRATF.

The chain couples TRBV27 to TRBJ1-1; D not certain. Trimming removed 5 bases from V and 0 bases from J, with 10 bases in between. There are 14 residues in the CDR3. Germline-derived CDR1 and CDR2 are MNHEY and SMNVEV (reference sequence). This chain's CDR3 is CASSPQDLNTEAFF. CDR3 sequence (DNA): TGTGCCAGCAGTCCCCAGGATTTGAACACTGAAGCTTTCTTT.

The genes are TRBV19 and TRBJ2-2; D remains unclear. Trimming stripped 7 bases from V and 0 bases from J, with 12 bases between. The CDR3 is 15 amino acids. In germline, CDR1 is LNHDA, CDR2 SQIVND (reference sequence). CDR3 coding DNA: TGTGCCAGTACCTCAGGCCTAACGAACACCGGGGAGCTGTTTTTT. It codes for CASTSGLTNTGELFF.

As for this clone: Distinct nucleotide sequences in the sample also encode this CDR3. The chain employs TRBV5-1 and TRBJ1-3, with D possibly being TRBD1 (5 bases). The ends were cut back, 4 bases at V and 1 base at J, with 9 bases in the middle. The germline V gene has CDR1 SGHRS and CDR2 YFSETQ. The CDR3 is made up of 14 amino acids. CDR3 nucleotides: TGCGCCAGCAGCACCGGGACGTCTGGAAACACCATATATTTT. Its protein product is CASSTGTSGNTIYF.

This clone was found once. The V and J genes are TRBV10-3 and TRBJ2-2, with a possible D match to TRBD2 (6 bases). V was trimmed by 6 bases and J by 4 bases, leaving 24 bases between them. From germline, CDR1 is ENHRY and CDR2 SYGVKD. The CDR3 covers 18 residues. Here the CDR3 DNA reads TGTGCCATCAGACACACAAAAGGGGCGGGGAAGAGCACCGGGGAGCTGTTTTTT. Encoded protein: CAIRHTKGAGKSTGELFF.

This clone was found a few times. The sample contains more than one DNA sequence encoding this CDR3. The rearrangement uses TRBV5-4 and TRBJ1-3; D ambiguous. This CDR3 has 14 amino acids. V dropped 0 bases and J dropped 2 bases, with 6 bases sitting between them. The V gene's germline CDR1 is SGHNT and CDR2 YYREEE (reference sequence). DNA of the CDR3: TGTGCCAGCAGCTTGGCGGGTGCTGGAAACACCATATATTTT. This translates into CASSLAGAGNTIYF.